The sample holds one count of the clone carrying this T cell receptor (beta chain). The data were obtained in a study of T cell changes during pregnancy in multiple sclerosis. Sequencing used immunoSEQ multiplex PCR; TCRdb keeps in-frame clones, though not all of them. The table has 88,000 or so clones, 90% to 95% seen once. V was clipped by 6 bases and J by 10 bases; unmatched bases: 5. Germline V gene data show CDR1 as MDHEN and CDR2 as SYDVKM. The CDR3 sequence is 11 residues long. This receptor was taken from a female donor with multiple sclerosis, enrolled in a pregnancy study. Source: peripheral blood, taken before pregnancy. This chain links TRBV28 with TRBJ1-1, with 7 bases matching TRBD1. The CDR3 loop reads CASSQQGLAFF. The CDR3 DNA is TGTGCCAGCAGCCAACAGGGGTTAGCTTTCTTT.